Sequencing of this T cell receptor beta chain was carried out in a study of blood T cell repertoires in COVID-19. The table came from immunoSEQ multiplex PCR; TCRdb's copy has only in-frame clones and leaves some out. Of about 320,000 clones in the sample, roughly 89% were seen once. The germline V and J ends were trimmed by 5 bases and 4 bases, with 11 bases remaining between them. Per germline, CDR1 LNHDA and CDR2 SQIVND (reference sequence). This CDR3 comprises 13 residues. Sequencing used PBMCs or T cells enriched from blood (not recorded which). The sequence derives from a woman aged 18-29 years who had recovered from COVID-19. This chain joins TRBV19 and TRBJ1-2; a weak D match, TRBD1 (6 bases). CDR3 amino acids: CASSFRGAYGYTF. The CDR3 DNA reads TGTGCCAGTAGTTTCAGGGGTGCCTATGGCTACACCTTC.